Below are 4 T cell receptor beta chains sequenced from a single sample in a study of T cells expressing NK-cell markers. Following a re-call of the 5' RACE reads, TCRdb has one entry per CDR3 protein and lacks DNA. With under 500,000 distinct CDR3 sequences in the sample, the ten largest clones hold 7.3%. Sequenced input: blood T cells: a sorted CD56 or NKG2C T cell subset, CD4+ or CD8+ T cells, or bulk PBMC T cells (not recorded which). The receptors stem from a woman between 18 and 70 years old in good health.

The V and J genes are TRBV5-1 and TRBJ1-2. Germline V gives CDR1 SGHRS, CDR2 YFSETQ. The CDR3 is 14 residues long. CDR3 in amino acids: CASSLVGEGYGYTF.

The rearrangement joins TRBV20-1 to TRBJ2-3; TCRdb returns TRBD2, unconfirmable since there is no DNA. The CDR3 totals 16 residues. The germline V gene has CDR1 DFQATT and CDR2 SNEGSKA (reference sequence). This CDR3 reads CSARDSGGAYTDTQYF.

This chain connects TRBV7-6 to TRBJ1-5; the TCRdb call, TRBD1, lacks DNA for checking. The V gene's germline CDR1 is SGHVS and CDR2 FNYEAQ. The CDR3 is 14 residues long. CDR3 sequence: CASSLDPGAQPQHF. Filled out from reference TRBV7-6 and TRBJ1-5, the complete variable domain reads GAGVSQSPRYKVTKRGQDVALRCDPISGHVSLYWYRQALGQGPEFLTYFNYEAQQDKSGLPNDRFSAERPEGSISTLTIQRTEQRDSAMYRCASSLDPGAQPQHFGDGTRLSIL.

The chain uses TRBV7-2 and TRBJ2-3; TCRdb picks TRBD2, but there is no DNA to check that call. The germline V gene encodes CDR1 SGHTA and CDR2 FQGNSA. CDR3 size: 16 residues. This chain's CDR3 is CASSLVSGRGDDTQYF.